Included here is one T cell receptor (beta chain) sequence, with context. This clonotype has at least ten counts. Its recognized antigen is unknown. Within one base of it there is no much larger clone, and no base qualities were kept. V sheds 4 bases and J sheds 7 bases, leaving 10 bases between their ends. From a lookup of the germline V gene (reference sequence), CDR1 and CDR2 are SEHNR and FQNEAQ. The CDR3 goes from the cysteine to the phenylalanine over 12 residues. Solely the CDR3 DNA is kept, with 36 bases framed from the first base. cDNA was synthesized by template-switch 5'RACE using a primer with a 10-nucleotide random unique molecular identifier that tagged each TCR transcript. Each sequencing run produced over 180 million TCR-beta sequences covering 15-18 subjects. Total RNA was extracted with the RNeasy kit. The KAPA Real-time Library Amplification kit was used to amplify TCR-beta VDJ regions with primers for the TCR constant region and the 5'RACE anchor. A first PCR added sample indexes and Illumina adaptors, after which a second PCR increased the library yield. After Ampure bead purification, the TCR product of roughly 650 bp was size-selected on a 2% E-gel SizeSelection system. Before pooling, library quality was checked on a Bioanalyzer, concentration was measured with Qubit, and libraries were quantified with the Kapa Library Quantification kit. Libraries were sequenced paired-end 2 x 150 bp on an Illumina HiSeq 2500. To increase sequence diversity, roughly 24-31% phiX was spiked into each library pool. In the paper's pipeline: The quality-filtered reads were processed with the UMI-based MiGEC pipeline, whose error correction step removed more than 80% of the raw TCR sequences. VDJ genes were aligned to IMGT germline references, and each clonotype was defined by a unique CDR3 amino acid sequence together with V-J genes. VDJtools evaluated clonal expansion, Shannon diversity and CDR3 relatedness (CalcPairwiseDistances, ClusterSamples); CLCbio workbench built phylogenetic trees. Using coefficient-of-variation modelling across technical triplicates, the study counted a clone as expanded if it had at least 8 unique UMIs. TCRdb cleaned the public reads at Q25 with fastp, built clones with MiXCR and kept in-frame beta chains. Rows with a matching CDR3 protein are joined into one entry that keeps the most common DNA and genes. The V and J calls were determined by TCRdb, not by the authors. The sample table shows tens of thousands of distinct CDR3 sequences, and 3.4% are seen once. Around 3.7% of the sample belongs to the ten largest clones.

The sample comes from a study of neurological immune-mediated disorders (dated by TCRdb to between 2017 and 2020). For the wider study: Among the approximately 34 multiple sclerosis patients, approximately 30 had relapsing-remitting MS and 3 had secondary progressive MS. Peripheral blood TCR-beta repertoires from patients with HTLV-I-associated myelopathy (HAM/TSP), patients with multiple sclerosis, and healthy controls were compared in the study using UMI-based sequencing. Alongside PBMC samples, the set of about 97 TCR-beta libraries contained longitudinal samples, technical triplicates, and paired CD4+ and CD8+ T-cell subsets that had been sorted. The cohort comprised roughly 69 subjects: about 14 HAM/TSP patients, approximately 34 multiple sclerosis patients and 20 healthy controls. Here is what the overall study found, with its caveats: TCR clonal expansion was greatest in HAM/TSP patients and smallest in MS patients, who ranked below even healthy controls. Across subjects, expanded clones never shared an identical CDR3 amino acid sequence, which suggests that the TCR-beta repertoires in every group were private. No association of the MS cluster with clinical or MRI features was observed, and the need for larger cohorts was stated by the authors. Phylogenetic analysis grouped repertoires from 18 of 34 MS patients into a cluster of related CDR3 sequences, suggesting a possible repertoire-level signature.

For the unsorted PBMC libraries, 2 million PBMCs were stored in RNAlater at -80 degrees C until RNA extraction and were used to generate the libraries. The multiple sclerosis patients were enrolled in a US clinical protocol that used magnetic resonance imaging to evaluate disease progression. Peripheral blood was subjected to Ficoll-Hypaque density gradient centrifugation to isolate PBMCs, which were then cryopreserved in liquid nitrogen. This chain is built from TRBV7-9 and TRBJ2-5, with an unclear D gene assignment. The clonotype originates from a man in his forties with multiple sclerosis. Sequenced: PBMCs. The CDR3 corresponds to CASSSAPGTQYF. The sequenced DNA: TGTGCCAGCAGCTCCGCCCCGGGGACCCAGTACTTC.